This TCR beta chain stems from a study of blood T cell repertoires in COVID-19. Some clones are missing from TCRdb's copy, which holds only in-frame ones; the method was immunoSEQ multiplex PCR. This table holds roughly 40,000 clones, about 85% found once. The clonotype originates from a man between 45 and 60 years old in a cohort sampled during active COVID-19. The specimen sequenced was peripheral blood.

The CDR3 is CSVGGGNQPQHF. The CDR3 DNA follows: TGCAGCGTTGGCGGGGGCAATCAGCCCCAGCATTTT. This chain uses TRBV29-1 with TRBJ1-5, with no clear D. The germline V gene encodes CDR1 SQVTM and CDR2 ANQGSEA. V was clipped by 4 bases and J by 2 bases, with 6 bases between them. This CDR3 has 12 amino acids.